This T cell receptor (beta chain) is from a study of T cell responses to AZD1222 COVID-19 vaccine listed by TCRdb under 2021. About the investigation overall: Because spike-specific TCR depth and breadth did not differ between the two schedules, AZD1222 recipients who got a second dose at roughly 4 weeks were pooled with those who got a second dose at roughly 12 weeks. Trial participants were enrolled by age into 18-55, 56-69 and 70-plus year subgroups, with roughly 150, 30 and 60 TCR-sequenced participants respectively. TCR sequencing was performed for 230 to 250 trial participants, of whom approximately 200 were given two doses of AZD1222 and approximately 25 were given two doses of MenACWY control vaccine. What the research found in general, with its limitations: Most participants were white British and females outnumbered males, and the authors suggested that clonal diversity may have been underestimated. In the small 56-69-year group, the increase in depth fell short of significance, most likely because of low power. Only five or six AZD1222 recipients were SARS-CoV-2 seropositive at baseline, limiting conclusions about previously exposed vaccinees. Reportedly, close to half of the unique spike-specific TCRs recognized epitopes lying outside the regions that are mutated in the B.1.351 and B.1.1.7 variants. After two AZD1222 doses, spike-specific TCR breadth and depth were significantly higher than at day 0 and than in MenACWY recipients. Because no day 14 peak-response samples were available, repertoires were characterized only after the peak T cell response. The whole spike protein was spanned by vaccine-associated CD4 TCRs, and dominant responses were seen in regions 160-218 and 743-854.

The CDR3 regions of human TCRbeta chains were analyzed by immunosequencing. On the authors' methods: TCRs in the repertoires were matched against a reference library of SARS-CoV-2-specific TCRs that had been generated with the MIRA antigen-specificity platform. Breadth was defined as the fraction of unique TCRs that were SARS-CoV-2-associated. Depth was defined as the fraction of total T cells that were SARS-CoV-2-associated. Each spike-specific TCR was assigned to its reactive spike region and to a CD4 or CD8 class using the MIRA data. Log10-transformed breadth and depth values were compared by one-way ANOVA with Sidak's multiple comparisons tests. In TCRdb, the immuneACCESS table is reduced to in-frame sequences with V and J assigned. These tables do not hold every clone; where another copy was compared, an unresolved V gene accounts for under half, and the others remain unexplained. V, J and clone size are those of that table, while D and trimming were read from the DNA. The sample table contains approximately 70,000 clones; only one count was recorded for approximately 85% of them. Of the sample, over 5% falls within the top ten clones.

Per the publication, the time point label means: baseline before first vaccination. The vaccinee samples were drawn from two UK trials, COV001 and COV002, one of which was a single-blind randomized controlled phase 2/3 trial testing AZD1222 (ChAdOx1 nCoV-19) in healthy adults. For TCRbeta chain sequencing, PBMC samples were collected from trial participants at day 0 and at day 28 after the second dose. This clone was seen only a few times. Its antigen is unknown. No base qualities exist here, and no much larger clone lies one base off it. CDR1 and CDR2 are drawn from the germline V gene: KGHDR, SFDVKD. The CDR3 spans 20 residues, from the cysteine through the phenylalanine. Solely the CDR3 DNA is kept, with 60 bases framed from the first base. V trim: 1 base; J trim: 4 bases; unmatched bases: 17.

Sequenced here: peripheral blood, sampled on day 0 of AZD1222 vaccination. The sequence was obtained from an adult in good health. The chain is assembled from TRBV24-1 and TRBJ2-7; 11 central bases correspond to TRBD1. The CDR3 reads CATSDFRVRDWGQGEYEQYF. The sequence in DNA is TGTGCCACCAGTGATTTTAGGGTAAGGGATTGGGGACAGGGGGAATACGAGCAGTACTTC.